The clone carrying this TCR beta chain has at least ten counts. Its target is unknown. This record belongs to a study of Graves' ophthalmopathy and Graves' hyperthyroidism. Overall study context: The blood sample was drawn at first diagnosis and before any treatment.

General study findings and limits: Most clonotypes expanded in thyroid above 0.001 frequency were present in blood too.

The sequenced template was RNA, covering the TCR beta CDR3 region. First-round RT-PCR employed HTBI primers, with a second-round multiplex PCR after it. TCRdb reanalysed the multiplex PCR reads using MiXCR and keeps one entry per CDR3 protein. The table records 150,000 to 200,000 distinct CDR3 sequences, approximately 40% of them present only once. The CDR3 covers 16 residues. V lost 5 bases and J lost 5; bases outside the gene matches: 6. The V gene's germline CDR1 is SGHAT and CDR2 FQNNGV. The receptor was derived from a man younger than 40 with Graves' ophthalmopathy. This chain joins TRBV11-2 and TRBJ2-3; 14 bases line up with TRBD2. Sequencing input: peripheral blood. CDR3 region: CASSTGTSGSEDTQYF. The DNA for the CDR3 is TGTGCCAGCAGCACAGGGACTAGCGGGAGTGAAGATACGCAGTATTTT.